The 21 T cell receptor beta chains given below trace back to one sample, sequenced in a study of beta chain features in type 1 diabetes. cDNA synthesis used the whole RNA isolate, giving expressed TCRB sequences. Libraries were prepared by immunoSEQ multiplex PCR; TCRdb keeps only in-frame clonotypes and omits some of them. The table has 360,000 or so clones, about 18% seen once. Sequenced input: naive CD4+ T cells from blood. The receptors were gathered from a woman under 30 in good health.

This clone has more than one count but fewer than ten. Other DNA sequences in the same sample also yield this CDR3. The chain couples TRBV9 to TRBJ2-1, with a weak D call TRBD2 (5 bases). The CDR3 totals 15 residues. Trimming cost V 0 bases and J 0 bases, with 7 bases left between them. In germline, CDR1 is SGDLS, CDR2 YYNGEE. The chain's CDR3 is CASSVGSGSYNEQFF. The CDR3 coding sequence is TGTGCCAGCAGCGTAGGGAGCGGCTCCTACAATGAGCAGTTCTTC.

This clone has more than one count but fewer than ten. This CDR3 reads CASSQDPGQGKSGELFF. DNA of the CDR3: TGTGCCAGCAGCCAAGACCCCGGGCAGGGTAAATCCGGGGAGCTGTTTTTT. The chain recombines TRBV14 with TRBJ2-2, with D maybe TRBD1 (5 bases). With 0 bases removed from V and 6 bases from J, the gap between germline ends came to 17 bases. This CDR3 region has 17 residues. Germline-derived CDR1 and CDR2 are SGHDN and FVKESK. Looking up the rest from reference TRBV14 and TRBJ2-2 gives the full variable domain: EAGVTQFPSHSVIEKGQTVTLRCDPISGHDNLYWYRRVMGKEIKFLLHFVKESKQDESGMPNNRFLAERTGGTYSTLKVQPAELEDSGVYFCASSQDPGQGKSGELFFGEGSRLTVL.

This chain uses TRBV5-1 with TRBJ2-5; D is perhaps TRBD2 (6 bases). This CDR3 region has 15 residues. Looked up from germline, CDR1 is SGHRS and CDR2 is YFSETQ. Trimming took 4 bases from V and 5 from J, leaving 18 bases between them. CDR3 amino acids: CASSAPTDRGETQYF. In nucleotides, the CDR3 is TGCGCCAGCAGCGCACCGACTGACCGGGGGGAGACCCAGTACTTC.

This clone has just a few counts. The chain combines TRBV5-1 with TRBJ2-5, with D tentatively TRBD2 (5 bases). The CDR3 totals 13 residues. The germline V and J ends were trimmed by 3 bases and 5 bases, with 11 bases remaining between them. Germline CDR1 SGHRS, CDR2 YFSETQ. The CDR3 nucleotides read TGCGCCAGCAGCTCCTCTAGCTTGGAGACCCAGTACTTC. Translating it yields CASSSSSLETQYF.

The chain recombines TRBV10-3 with TRBJ2-7, with D possibly being TRBD2 (5 bases). CDR1 is ENHRY and CDR2 is SYGVKD in the germline V gene. V lost 3 bases to trimming and J lost 7 bases, with 16 bases between them. The CDR3 covers 14 residues. CDR3 in DNA: TGTGCCATCAGTGACGTAATACGATCGGGAGAGCAGTACTTC. Amino acid sequence: CAISDVIRSGEQYF.

The chain links TRBV7-9 to TRBJ2-7; perhaps TRBD1 as D (6 bases). The ends were cut back, 5 bases at V and 0 bases at J, with 14 bases in the middle. The CDR3 runs 15 residues. Germline-derived CDR1 and CDR2 are SEHNR and FQNEAQ (reference sequence). The CDR3 here is CASSLRLTGSYEQYF. CDR3 DNA sequence: TGTGCCAGCAGCCTCCGTTTGACAGGCTCCTACGAGCAGTACTTC.

The table lists this clone with a few counts. The rearrangement joins TRBV5-6 to TRBJ2-3; 8 bases fit TRBD2. J lost 0 bases, V lost 4 bases, and 7 bases had no gene match. This CDR3 region has 16 residues. Germline V gene sequence: CDR1 SGHDT, CDR2 YYEEEE. CDR3 region: CASSPGTRGSTDTQYF. The CDR3 bases are TGTGCCAGCAGCCCCGGGACTAGAGGGAGCACAGATACGCAGTATTTT.

This clone came up a few times. The chain uses TRBV9 and TRBJ2-7, with TRBD1 matching over 7 bases. V trimming: 2 bases; J trimming: 3 bases; junction bases outside the gene matches: 14. The CDR3 totals 17 residues. CDR1 is SGDLS, CDR2 YYNGEE, per germline. The CDR3 reads CASSVRDTGTASYEQYF. The CDR3, as DNA: TGTGCCAGCAGCGTCAGAGACACCGGGACAGCGAGCTACGAGCAGTACTTC.

V gene TRBV30 combines with J gene TRBJ2-3; weak D call: TRBD2 (6 bases). The CDR3 extends over 14 amino acids. Germline V gene sequence: CDR1 GTSNPN, CDR2 SVGIG (reference sequence). V was pared by 1 base and J by 7 bases, with 15 bases between. DNA for the CDR3: TGTGCCTGGAGTGAGGCGGGGACCAGGAATACGCAGTATTTT. Protein: CAWSEAGTRNTQYF.

This clone has just one count. The genes are TRBV30 and TRBJ2-5; D might be TRBD1 (5 bases). Germline V gene sequence: CDR1 GTSNPN, CDR2 SVGIG (reference sequence). V lost 2 bases and J 2 bases, leaving 9 bases between the germline ends. The CDR3 is made up of 13 amino acids. The chain's CDR3 is CAWSLGQQETQYF. CDR3 nucleotides: TGTGCCTGGAGTCTCGGACAACAAGAGACCCAGTACTTC.

The chain has TRBV4-3 and TRBJ2-7; 7 positions agree with TRBD1. CDR1 and CDR2 (germline): LGHNA, YSLEER. V lost 0 bases to trimming and J lost 6 bases; unmatched junction nucleotides: 11. This CDR3 spans 16 amino acids. CDR3 residues: CASSQESNVKGAEQYF. The DNA of the CDR3 is TGCGCCAGCAGCCAAGAGTCGAACGTAAAGGGGGCCGAGCAGTACTTC.

About this clone itself: One end of the junction does not line up with germline, which may come from a read error. This rearrangement joins TRBV7-7 to TRBJ2-2, with 7 bases identical to TRBD1. The germline V gene has CDR1 SSHAT and CDR2 FNYEAQ (reference sequence). CDR3 length: 15 residues. The DNA of the CDR3 is TGTGCTAGCAGCCCGGCGACAGGGATCGCCGGGGAGCTGTTTTTT. Translated, it gives CASSPATGIAGELFF.

The rearrangement joins TRBV27 to TRBJ2-1; tentatively, D is TRBD2 (6 bases). Trimming took off 8 bases at V and 5 bases at J, with 16 bases between the two ends. The CDR3 sequence is 14 residues long. Germline V lookup: CDR1 MNHEY, CDR2 SMNVEV (reference sequence). DNA of the CDR3: TGTGCCAGCGGTAGACCGGGACTCAACAATGAGCAGTTCTTC. Translating it yields CASGRPGLNNEQFF.

DNA for the CDR3: TGCAGCGCGTGGACTGGTAATGAGCAGTTCTTC. Protein: CSAWTGNEQFF. This chain links TRBV29-1 with TRBJ2-1; possibly TRBD2 for D (5 bases). V lost 7 bases to trimming and J lost 7 bases, with 11 bases between them. The CDR3 has 11 residues. CDR1 and CDR2 from the germline V gene are SQVTM and ANQGSEA.

This chain connects TRBV7-9 to TRBJ2-5; maybe TRBD1 (5 bases). The CDR3 loop spans 14 amino acids. V was clipped by 8 bases and J by 5 bases, with 18 bases between them. The germline gives CDR1 SEHNR, CDR2 FQNEAQ (reference sequence). CDR3 nucleotides: TGTGCCAGCCAAAGGGGCCTTTTCTGGGAGACCCAGTACTTC. Amino acids: CASQRGLFWETQYF.

The CDR3 DNA sequence: TGTGCCAGCAGCGAGGGTGGGACTAGCAGGTACGAGCAGTACTTC. Protein product: CASSEGGTSRYEQYF. The chain is built from TRBV9 and TRBJ2-7, with TRBD2 matching 9 bases. Per germline, CDR1 SGDLS and CDR2 YYNGEE. Unmatched junction bases numbered 8, after V lost 3 bases and J lost 4 bases. The CDR3 sequence is 15 residues long.

The chain links TRBV19 to TRBJ2-4; D remains unclear. The CDR3 is made up of 13 amino acids. CDR1 is LNHDA and CDR2 is SQIVND in the germline V gene (reference sequence). Trimming shortened V by 9 bases and J by 4 bases, and 13 bases separated the two germline ends. The CDR3 loop is CASRGTLKNIQYF. The CDR3 DNA follows: TGTGCCAGCCGCGGCACTTTAAAAAACATTCAGTACTTC.

This clone was found a few times. The chain's CDR3 is CASSSLKGPIYNEQFF. The CDR3 DNA is TGTGCCAGCAGTTCCCTGAAGGGGCCTATCTACAATGAGCAGTTCTTC. The chain uses TRBV5-5 and TRBJ2-1, with D tentatively TRBD1 (5 bases). The germline V and J ends were trimmed by 5 bases and 3 bases, with 18 bases remaining between them. This CDR3 has 16 residues. Germline CDR1 is SGHKS and CDR2 is YYEKEE (reference sequence).

This clone was seen a few times. This sample also contains other DNA sequences that code for the same CDR3. V usage is TRBV12-5 and J usage is TRBJ2-6; unclear D gene. The CDR3 totals 13 residues. The V end was cut by 5 bases, the J end by 0 bases, with 2 bases between. Germline V lookup: CDR1 LGHNT, CDR2 FRNRAP. The CDR3 DNA follows: TGTGCTAGTGGTCTCTCTGGGGCCAACGTCCTGACTTTC. Its translation: CASGLSGANVLTF.

This chain joins TRBV29-1 and TRBJ2-1; 11 nucleotides match TRBD2. This CDR3 has 14 amino acids. Germline CDR1 is SQVTM and CDR2 is ANQGSEA. V gave up 3 bases and J gave up 5 bases; unmatched junction bases: 3. The DNA of the CDR3 is TGCAGCGTTGATCGTAGCGGGAGGGACAATGAGCAGTTCTTC. It is translated as CSVDRSGRDNEQFF.

The gene calls are TRBV5-1 and TRBJ2-1, with D tentatively TRBD2 (6 bases). V gave up 4 bases and J gave up 6 bases, with 11 bases separating them. This CDR3 is built from 13 residues. Germline V gene lookup returns CDR1 SGHRS and CDR2 YFSETQ. The CDR3 DNA reads as TGCGCCAGCAGCGTAGGACTATTCAATGAGCAGTTCTTC. Translating gives CASSVGLFNEQFF. The whole variable domain, remainder taken from reference TRBV5-1 and TRBJ2-1, is KAGVTQTPRYLIKTRGQQVTLSCSPISGHRSVSWYQQTPGQGLQFLFEYFSETQRNKGNFPGRFSGRQFSNSRSEMNVSTLELGDSALYLCASSVGLFNEQFFGPGTRLTVL.